A selection of T cell receptor beta chains follows, all from one sample in a study of shared clonotypes between healthy human individuals. Sequencing used immunoSEQ multiplex PCR; TCRdb keeps in-frame clones, though not all of them. The sample carries about 480,000 clones, 79% recorded once. Sequencing was done on a sample of PBMCs. All receptors come from a woman aged 40 to 49 in good health. Some clones in this sample may be carry-over from other donors' samples. CDR3s include the opening cysteine and the closing phenylalanine or tryptophan. D genes are given only for firm matches. The listing skips clone size in some rows; elsewhere it reads once, few, many or a size class.

TRBJ2-1 | TRBD2 | TRBV10-2 | - | TGCGCCAGCAGGAGACCCTCGGGGGGGAATGAGCAGTTCTTC | CASRRPSGGNEQFF
TRBJ2-3 | - | TRBV14 | - | TGTGCCAGCAGCCAAGATCTAGGGACAGATACGCAGTATTTT | CASSQDLGTDTQYF
TRBJ1-1 | - | TRBV18 | - | TGTGCCAGCTCACCGGGTCGGGGAGGTCTCGCTGAAGCTTTCTTT | CASSPGRGGLAEAFF
TRBJ2-2 | - | TRBV28 | - | TGTGCCAGCACCGTTACGGGGGTTAGCCAAGCCGGGGAGCTGTTTTTT | CASTVTGVSQAGELFF
TRBJ2-1 | TRBD2 | TRBV11-3 | - | TGTGCCAGCAGCCACTTAGCGGGACATGAGCAGTTCTTC | CASSHLAGHEQFF
TRBJ2-7 | - | TRBV18 | - | TGTGCCAGCTCACCGGGGGGCCGGGGGCCTTACGAGCAGTACTTC | CASSPGGRGPYEQYF
TRBJ1-1 | - | TRBV5-1 | few | TGCGCCAGCAGTTTGACAGGTGACTCCATGAACACTGAAGCTTTCTTT | CASSLTGDSMNTEAFF
TRBJ2-3 | - | TRBV9 | few | TGTGCCAGCAGCGTAGGGGCTACTAGATCCGCAGATACGCAGTATTTT | CASSVGATRSADTQYF
TRBJ2-3 | TRBD2 | TRBV28 | - | TGTGCCAGCAGTCTCTTTACTAGCGGGACTCTCACAGATACGCAGTATTTT | CASSLFTSGTLTDTQYF
TRBJ1-2 | - | TRBV28 | few | TGTGCCAGCAGTGCTTACAGGGATGGCTACACCTTC | CASSAYRDGYTF
TRBJ2-1 | TRBD2 | TRBV11-3 | - | TGTGCCAGCAGCCCGGGACTAGCGGGAGGGCCTATTGAGCAGTTCTTC | CASSPGLAGGPIEQFF
TRBJ2-7 | - | TRBV5-1 | - | TGCGCCAGCAGCTTCGGGACCACCCGCAACGAGCAGTACTTC | CASSFGTTRNEQYF
TRBJ2-1 | TRBD2 | TRBV19 | - | TGTGCCACCTCCCTAGCGGCGAATTACAATGAGCAGTTCTTC | CATSLAANYNEQFF
TRBJ1-2 | - | TRBV29-1 | - | TGCAGCGTTGCCCCGGACAGCTTGAACTATGGCTACACCTTC | CSVAPDSLNYGYTF
TRBJ2-3 | - | TRBV30 | - | TGTGCCTGGAGTGTGGAAGGGAAACGCACAGATACGCAGTATTTT | CAWSVEGKRTDTQYF
TRBJ2-7 | - | TRBV30 | - | TGTGCCTGGAGTGTAGGCGGGAATTCCTACGAGCAGTACTTC | CAWSVGGNSYEQYF
TRBJ1-2 | TRBD1 | TRBV18 | - | TGTGCCAGCTCACCGGCAGGGGGGAACCCCGGGAACTATGGCTACACCTTC | CASSPAGGNPGNYGYTF
TRBJ1-5 | TRBD1 | TRBV18 | - | TGTGCCAGCTCAGCCCCCGGGACAGGGATTCAGCCCCAGCATTTT | CASSAPGTGIQPQHF
TRBJ2-2 | TRBD2 | TRBV18 | - | TGTGCCAGCTCACCTCGCGGGGGGCCGCCGGACGGGGAGCTGTTTTTT | CASSPRGGPPDGELFF
TRBJ2-5 | TRBD2 | TRBV2 | many | TGTGCCAGCAGTGTAGCTAGCGGGAGTTTCGGGGAGACCCAGTACTTC | CASSVASGSFGETQYF
TRBJ2-1 | - | TRBV28 | few | TGTGCCAGCAGTTTATCCTACAATGAGCAGTTCTTC | CASSLSYNEQFF
TRBJ2-1 | TRBD2 | TRBV5-8 | - | TGTGCCAGCAGCGGGGGACTAGCGGGAGTGGATGAGCAGTTCTTC | CASSGGLAGVDEQFF
TRBJ2-2 | - | TRBV5-1 | - | TGCGCCAGCAGCTTCCGGCAGAACACCGGGGAGCTGTTTTTT | CASSFRQNTGELFF
TRBJ2-5 | - | TRBV7-2 | - | TGTGCCAGCAGCTTAGGTTCAGTAGCGTGGGAGACCCAGTACTTC | CASSLGSVAWETQYF
TRBJ2-7 | - | TRBV29-1 | - | TGCAGCGTCCTCCCCGCGCAGGACATCTGGCGAGTAGGGTACGAGCAGTACTTC | CSVLPAQDIWRVGYEQYF
TRBJ2-1 | TRBD1 | TRBV5-1 | - | TGCGCCAGCAGCCCGGGGACAGGGTCCTACAATGAGCAGTTCTTC | CASSPGTGSYNEQFF
TRBJ1-2 | TRBD1 | TRBV10-2 | - | TGCGCCAGCAGTGAGTGGACAGGGAGGGACTATGGCTACACCTTC | CASSEWTGRDYGYTF
TRBJ1-4 | - | TRBV27 | - | TGTGCCAGCAGTTCCCCTCTAAACACGGGAAAACTGTTTTTT | CASSSPLNTGKLFF
TRBJ2-2 | - | TRBV4-3 | - | TGCGCCAGCAGCCAAGGCACCGGGGAGCTGTTTTTT | CASSQGTGELFF
TRBJ2-5 | - | TRBV5-4 | - | TGTGCCAGCAGCATCGACGGCAGCGGAGAGACCCAGTACTTC | CASSIDGSGETQYF
TRBJ2-5 | - | TRBV4-2 | - | TGTGCCAGCAGCCAAGATAGAGGAGAGACCCAGTACTTC | CASSQDRGETQYF
TRBJ2-5 | - | TRBV7-2 | - | TGTGCCAGCAGCCCTTTTGGAGAGACCCAGTACTTC | CASSPFGETQYF
TRBJ1-2 | - | TRBV27 | - | TGTGCCAGCAGTCCGAGAGAGAGTAACTATGGCTACACCTTC | CASSPRESNYGYTF
TRBJ2-5 | TRBD2 | TRBV6-1 | - | TGTGCCAGCCTCCGTGGCGGGAGCAAGACCCAGTACTTC | CASLRGGSKTQYF
TRBJ2-5 | - | TRBV28 | - | TGTGCCAGCAGTCCATTTAGAAGACGGACCTTAACCCAAGAGACCCAGTACTTC | CASSPFRRRTLTQETQYF
TRBJ2-7 | - | TRBV28 | - | TGTGCCAGCAGCTCGGGGCAGCCCCAGGAAGAGCAGTACTTC | CASSSGQPQEEQYF
TRBJ2-1 | TRBD1 | TRBV7-9 | - | TGTGCCAGCACCACGCACAGGGGGACCTACAATGAGCAGTTCTTC | CASTTHRGTYNEQFF
TRBJ2-1 | - | TRBV6-6 | few | TGTGCCAGCAGTTACGGGGTTAGAGGCGAGCAGTTCTTC | CASSYGVRGEQFF
TRBJ2-7 | - | TRBV7-6 | - | TGTGCCAGCAGCTTAGTGCTAGGAGTACCCTACGAGCAGTACTTC | CASSLVLGVPYEQYF
TRBJ2-2 | TRBD2 | TRBV7-9 | once | TGTGCCAGCAGCTTAGAGCGGGGGGACACCGGGGAGCTGTTTTTT | CASSLERGDTGELFF
TRBJ2-1 | - | TRBV21-1 | - | TGTGCCACTAGGGACAGGCGAAGGAATGAGCAGTTCTTC | CATRDRRRNEQFF
TRBJ2-2 | TRBD2 | TRBV28 | - | TGTGCCAGCAGTTTAGGCACCGGGACTAGCGCCGGGGAGCTGTTTTTT | CASSLGTGTSAGELFF
TRBJ2-1 | TRBD2 | TRBV28 | - | TGTGCCGCTACCGCTAGCGGGAGTGGAAATGAGCAGTTCTTC | CAATASGSGNEQFF
TRBJ1-1 | - | TRBV7-9 | - | TGTGCCAGCAGGGAACAGGGTATCGGGACTGAAGCTTTCTTT | CASREQGIGTEAFF
TRBJ2-3 | - | TRBV4-1 | - | TGCGCCAGCAGCCAAAGGCGGGGCTCTAGCACAGATACGCAGTATTTT | CASSQRRGSSTDTQYF
TRBJ2-3 | TRBD2 | TRBV4-2 | once | TGTGCCAGCAGCCAAGAGGGTACGAGGGAGGGGACTGCTGATACGCAGTATTTT | CASSQEGTREGTADTQYF
TRBJ2-2 | TRBD2 | TRBV6-4 | - | TGTGCCAGCAGCCGACTCGCGGGAGGATCCGGGGAGCTGTTTTTT | CASSRLAGGSGELFF
TRBJ1-5 | - | TRBV2 | - | TGTGCCAGCAGTGGGTTCGGACAGCGCAATCAGCCCCAGCATTTT | CASSGFGQRNQPQHF
TRBJ2-6 | - | TRBV10-2 | - | TGCGCCAGCAGGGAAGGTCCTAGGGGGACCGGGGCCAACGTCCTGACTTTC | CASREGPRGTGANVLTF
TRBJ2-2 | TRBD2 | TRBV10-1 | - | TGCGCCAGCAGCCCCGGACTAGCCGGGGAGCTGTTTTTT | CASSPGLAGELFF
TRBJ2-1 | TRBD2 | TRBV28 | few | TGTGCCAGCACGGGACTAGCGGGAAGACTCTACAATGAGCAGTTCTTC | CASTGLAGRLYNEQFF
TRBJ1-5 | TRBD1 | TRBV2 | - | TGTGCCAGCCGGACAGGGCCCTCCTTCGGCAATCAGCCCCAGCATTTT | CASRTGPSFGNQPQHF
TRBJ2-1 | TRBD2 | TRBV30 | - | TGTGCCTGGAGAAGGGCGGGAGTCAACAATGAGCAGTTCTTC | CAWRRAGVNNEQFF
TRBJ1-4 | - | TRBV6-5 | - | TGTGCCAGCAGTTACGACAGGCGAACAACTAATGAAAAACTGTTTTTT | CASSYDRRTTNEKLFF
TRBJ2-7 | - | TRBV11-2 | - | TGTGCCAGCAGCTCCTCATACCGCTCCGAGCAGTACTTC | CASSSSYRSEQYF
TRBJ2-3 | - | TRBV6-1 | - | TGTGCCAGCAGTGTGGACAGATCAGATACGCAGTATTTT | CASSVDRSDTQYF
TRBJ2-1 | - | TRBV27 | - | TGTGCCAGCAGTTTAGGGGGGGCTACCCTCAATGAGCAGTTCTTC | CASSLGGATLNEQFF
TRBJ2-7 | TRBD2 | TRBV29-1 | - | TGCAGCGGCCGGGGGGACGGGACCTACGAGCAGTACTTC | CSGRGDGTYEQYF
TRBJ2-7 | TRBD2 | TRBV30 | - | TGTGCCTCCGGACTAGCGGGAGTCTACGAGCAGTACTTC | CASGLAGVYEQYF
TRBJ2-7 | TRBD2 | TRBV7-2 | - | TGTGCCAGCAGCTTAGGGGGTGCGGGAGGTTGGTACGAGCAGTACTTC | CASSLGGAGGWYEQYF